These 16 T cell receptor beta chains were all obtained from the same sample, sequenced in a study of regulatory T cells in long-lasting Graves disease. To make TCR beta libraries, researchers used iRepertoire HTBI primers and Arm-PCR of CDR3 regions. TCRdb independently ran MiXCR on the multiplex PCR reads; one entry per CDR3 protein. The sample lists roughly 450,000 distinct CDR3 sequences, 20% to 25% seen once, with around 26% in the top ten. The time point is: persistent/refractory GD, antithyroid drugs over 5 years with positive TRAb. Extracted RNA from PBMCs served as the source of the TCR library. The sequenced sample was peripheral blood mononuclear cells (PBMCs), obtained when the disease was refractory, from a patient treated with antithyroid drugs. These receptors all come from a female donor with Graves disease.

The CDR3 loop reads CASSTLPGQGFVQPQHF. For the CDR3, the DNA is TGTGCCAGCAGCACTCTACCGGGACAGGGGTTCGTTCAGCCCCAGCATTTT. The chain combines TRBV5-8 with TRBJ1-5; 10 positions match TRBD1. Germline CDR1 SGHTS, CDR2 YDEGEE. CDR3 length equals 17 residues. The J segment lost 6 bases and the V segment lost 4 bases, leaving 13 bases of the junction unmatched. Combining the CDR3 with reference TRBV5-8 and TRBJ1-5 gives the whole variable domain EAGVTQSPTHLIKTRGQQATLRCSPISGHTSVYWYQQALGLGLQFLLWYDEGEERNRGNFPPRFSGRQFPNYSSELNVNALELEDSALYLCASSTLPGQGFVQPQHFGDGTRLSIL.

V gene TRBV6-2 or TRBV6-3 combines with J gene TRBJ2-6; D not certain. CDR1 MNHEY and CDR2 SVGEGT come from the germline V gene. The length of the CDR3 is 15 residues. The ends were cut back, 6 bases at V and 2 bases at J, with 11 bases in the middle. This CDR3 is CASSPKVAGANVLTF. The CDR3 DNA reads TGTGCCAGCAGCCCAAAGGTGGCTGGGGCCAACGTCCTGACTTTC.

This clonotype was observed a handful of times. The rearrangement links TRBV19 to TRBJ1-5; D is uncertain. Trimming stripped 1 base from V and 11 bases from J, with 18 bases between. Germline loops: CDR1 LNHDA, CDR2 SQIVND (reference sequence). The length of the CDR3 is 15 residues. CDR3 DNA sequence: TGTGCCAGTAGTATAGCCCCCGAGTCTTTGCGGACCCAGCATTTT. It specifies CASSIAPESLRTQHF.

With respect to this clonotype: One base separates it from a far larger clone, so it is likely a read error. This chain links TRBV2 with TRBJ2-1; 8 bases match TRBD1. Germline V lookup: CDR1 SNHLY, CDR2 FYNNEI. With 6 bases clipped from V and 6 bases from J, the junction kept 10 bases outside the gene matches. The CDR3 contains 15 residues. The DNA of the CDR3 is TGTGCCAGCAGCCTCCGGGACAGGACTCGCAATGAGCAGTTCTTC. Translated: CASSLRDRTRNEQFF.

The chain uses TRBV7-8 and TRBJ2-5, with TRBD2 as a possible D gene (5 bases). Germline V gene data show CDR1 as SGHVS and CDR2 as FQNEAQ. The CDR3 is 15 amino acids. Trimming took off 1 base at V and 3 bases at J, with 12 bases between the two ends. Here the CDR3 DNA reads TGTGCCAGCAGCTTAGGGGCGGACTCGAAAGAGACCCAGTACTTC. This gives the protein CASSLGADSKETQYF.

This clonotype has ten or more counts. J is TRBJ1-1 and V is TRBV11-2; 7 nucleotides match TRBD1. J gave up 6 bases and V 5 bases, and 12 bases lay outside the gene matches. The CDR3 spans 15 residues. Germline CDR1 and CDR2: SGHAT and FQNNGV. CDR3 sequence: CASSDRDGINPEAFF. For the CDR3, the DNA is TGTGCCAGCAGCGACAGGGACGGGATTAACCCTGAAGCTTTCTTT.

The rearrangement links TRBV27 to TRBJ1-2; the D is unclear. The CDR3 is made up of 15 amino acids. Germline V gives CDR1 MNHEY, CDR2 SMNVEV (reference sequence). V was cut by 0 bases and J by 2 bases, with 10 bases left in between. Here the CDR3 reads CASSLSMAGNYGYTF. As DNA, the CDR3 is TGTGCCAGCAGTTTATCGATGGCAGGAAACTATGGCTACACCTTC.

This clonotype was seen repeatedly, ten times or more. The rearrangement joins TRBV20-1 to TRBJ2-5; 7 bases are a match to TRBD2. V shed 3 bases, J shed 0 bases, and the junction held 10 bases outside the gene matches. Germline V gives CDR1 DFQATT, CDR2 SNEGSKA (reference sequence). This CDR3 comprises 16 residues. CDR3 sequence reads: CSASSGRLDYQETQYF. The CDR3 DNA reads TGCAGTGCTAGTTCCGGGAGGCTAGATTACCAAGAGACCCAGTACTTC.

This clonotype was recorded at least ten times. The rearrangement joins TRBV6-1 to TRBJ2-2; 7 bases fit TRBD1. This CDR3 spans 17 amino acids. Germline V gives CDR1 MNHNS, CDR2 SASEGT. V gave up 5 bases and J gave up 4 bases; unmatched junction bases: 13. This chain's CDR3 is CASSQGVGTRGTGELFF. The CDR3 DNA reads TGTGCCAGCAGTCAGGGGGTCGGCACCCGGGGCACCGGGGAGCTGTTTTTT.

This rearrangement joins TRBV19 to TRBJ1-5; 7 bases fit TRBD1. Germline-derived CDR1 and CDR2 are LNHDA and SQIVND (reference sequence). There are 15 residues in the CDR3. Germline trimming cut 6 bases from V and 7 bases from J; bases unmatched to any gene: 12. CDR3 protein: CASRHEDRGPQPQHF. DNA for the CDR3: TGTGCCAGTAGACATGAGGATAGGGGGCCCCAGCCCCAGCATTTT.

This chain uses TRBV27 with TRBJ1-1; tentatively, D is TRBD1 (6 bases). The ends were cut back, 8 bases at V and 5 bases at J, with 15 bases in the middle. The CDR3 totals 13 residues. In germline, CDR1 is MNHEY, CDR2 SMNVEV (reference sequence). CDR3 sequence: CASARGRGTEAFF. For the CDR3, the DNA is TGTGCCAGCGCCCGAGGGAGGGGGACTGAAGCTTTCTTT.

This chain joins TRBV6-2 or TRBV6-3 and TRBJ2-7; TRBD1 agrees at 7 bases. The V gene end was trimmed by 0 bases and the J gene end by 3 bases; junction bases not matched to a gene: 2. CDR3 length: 14 residues. CDR1 is MNHEY and CDR2 is SVGEGT in the germline V gene. For the CDR3, the DNA is TGTGCCAGCAGTTACTCTGGGACAGACTACGAGCAGTACTTC. Protein sequence: CASSYSGTDYEQYF.

The rearrangement links TRBV9 to TRBJ2-5; TRBD2 is a possible D gene (6 bases). Trimming took 0 bases from V and 5 from J, leaving 11 bases between them. The CDR3 contains 14 residues. CDR1 and CDR2 from the germline V gene are SGDLS and YYNGEE. The CDR3 DNA is TGTGCCAGCAGCGTAGGAGCTAGCGAGGAGACCCAGTACTTC. Translation gives CASSVGASEETQYF. Full variable domain (missing parts from reference TRBV9 and TRBJ2-5): DSGVTQTPKHLITATGQRVTLRCSPRSGDLSVYWYQQSLDQGLQFLIQYYNGEERAKGNILERFSAQQFPDLHSELNLSSLELGDSALYFCASSVGASEETQYFGPGTRLLVL.

The chain is built from TRBV25-1 and TRBJ2-5, with D unresolved. Looked up from germline, CDR1 is MGHDK and CDR2 is SYGVNS. The V and J ends lost 6 bases and 2 bases respectively, with 16 bases between them. This CDR3 comprises 15 residues. The CDR3 nucleotides are TGTGCCAGCAGAAGAGAAATAGGATGGCAAGAGACCCAGTACTTC. It encodes CASRREIGWQETQYF.

In this sample, this clonotype turned up many times. The CDR3, as DNA: TGTGCCAGTACCGGGGCGCGGACTGAAGCTTTCTTT. Protein: CASTGARTEAFF. The rearrangement links TRBV3-1 to TRBJ1-1; D might be TRBD1 (5 bases). V gave up 9 bases and J gave up 5 bases, with 13 bases separating them. This CDR3 spans 12 amino acids. Germline V gene sequence: CDR1 LGHDT, CDR2 YNNKEL (reference sequence).

The sample holds a few counts of this clonotype. This rearrangement joins TRBV15 to TRBJ2-7; weak D call: TRBD1 (6 bases). V lost 6 bases and J 0 bases, leaving 12 bases between the germline ends. The CDR3 extends over 14 amino acids. The V gene's germline CDR1 is LNHNV and CDR2 YYDKDF (reference sequence). The chain's CDR3 is CATRQQGSSYEQYF. CDR3 DNA: TGTGCCACCAGGCAACAGGGATCCTCCTACGAGCAGTACTTC.